This TCR beta chain was profiled in a study of blood T cells in healthy people across ages. Study details: Capturing about one barcoded beta molecule per two T cells was achieved by template switching.

It was with a sample-barcoded 5' primer and a J-beta primer mix that a second PCR of roughly 6 to 11 cycles was run. TCRdb passed the 5' RACE reads through MiXCR, listing each CDR3 protein once. The sample consists of approximately 2,000,000 distinct CDR3 sequences, about two fifths of them appearing once. Sequenced sample: blood. The clonotype originates from a human donor in good health.

CDR3 loop: CASSEDGTPYEQYF. CDR3 DNA sequence: TGTGCCAGCAGTGAGGACGGGACGCCCTACGAGCAGTACTTC. This chain connects TRBV25-1 to TRBJ2-7; TRBD1 or TRBD2 may be the D gene (5 bases each). The V gene's germline CDR1 is MGHDK and CDR2 SYGVNS. V was cut by 3 bases and J by 2 bases, with 11 bases left in between. The CDR3 contains 14 residues.